This record covers a single T cell receptor beta chain. No antigen is known for it. Base qualities are missing; no much larger clone stands one base away. The immunoSEQ Assay, a bias-controlled multiplex PCR, was used to amplify TCRbeta CDR3 regions from genomic DNA. The published analysis was carried out like this. The number of nucleated cells in each sample was estimated by amplification of reference gene primers within the assay. To quantify the absolute abundance of each unique TCRbeta CDR3 rearrangement, sequence reads were collapsed and filtered. For each sample, productive Simpson clonality was calculated by taking the square root of Simpson's diversity index across productive rearrangements. TCRdb limited this immuneACCESS table to in-frame rearrangements with V and J called. A share of clones is missing; checked studies link under half to unresolved V genes, and the rest is unexplained. The V and J calls and clone size come from that table; D and trimming were worked out from the DNA. This sample is represented by 250,000 to 350,000 clones; roughly 86% of them were singletons. The ten largest clones take up about 11% of the sample.

The entry originates in a study of blood T cell repertoires in COVID-19 (dated by TCRdb to about 2020). Regarding the study in general: The collaborator samples originated in the United States, Italy and Spain and spanned the acute and convalescent phases of COVID-19. The material from the prospective study consisted of cDNA or gDNA derived from T cells, B-cell-depleted T cells, or PBMCs. Subjects who had been exposed to COVID-19, were actively infected with it, or had recovered from it provided the deeply sampled blood TCRbeta repertoires that made up the dataset. A freely available public database, intended as a resource for researchers studying the immune response to SARS-CoV-2, is where the repertoires were released. Samples were obtained from the ongoing ImmuneRACE study (first 160 participants) and from some 1,200 subjects provided by 6 global collaborators. Sample metadata almost always included a de-identified subject ID, COVID-19 status, age in years and sex. Where HLA class I and class II types were available, the types were taken from metadata supplied by the sample provider, not from assay-based typing.

In Seattle, one collaborating source enrolled patients while the infection was active and tracked those patients longitudinally over the course of disease. Collaborating institutions collected whole blood in K2EDTA tubes following their own protocols. For TCRbeta analysis, collaborator samples were shipped as frozen whole blood, as isolated PBMCs, or as DNA extracted from either sample type. Beyond this particular receptor, the publication reports: The amount of clinical and demographic metadata varied by source and participant and was provided uncurated.

V ends up 0 bases short and J 1 base short, with an unmatched junction base count of 7. From its cysteine to its phenylalanine, the CDR3 spans 18 amino acids. The retained sequence is limited to the CDR3, 54 bases, with the frame set at the first base. The CDR1 and CDR2 encoded by the germline V gene (reference sequence) are SEHNR and FQNEAQ. Here the chain combines TRBV7-9 and TRBJ2-3, with 10 middle bases fitting TRBD2. This receptor was taken from a woman aged 25 to 39 with COVID-19, enrolled during active disease. Sequencing was done on a sample of peripheral blood. The CDR3 is CASSLALRTSGRTDTQYF. The sequenced DNA: TGTGCCAGCAGCTTAGCGTTGCGGACTAGCGGACGCACAGATACGCAGTATTTT.